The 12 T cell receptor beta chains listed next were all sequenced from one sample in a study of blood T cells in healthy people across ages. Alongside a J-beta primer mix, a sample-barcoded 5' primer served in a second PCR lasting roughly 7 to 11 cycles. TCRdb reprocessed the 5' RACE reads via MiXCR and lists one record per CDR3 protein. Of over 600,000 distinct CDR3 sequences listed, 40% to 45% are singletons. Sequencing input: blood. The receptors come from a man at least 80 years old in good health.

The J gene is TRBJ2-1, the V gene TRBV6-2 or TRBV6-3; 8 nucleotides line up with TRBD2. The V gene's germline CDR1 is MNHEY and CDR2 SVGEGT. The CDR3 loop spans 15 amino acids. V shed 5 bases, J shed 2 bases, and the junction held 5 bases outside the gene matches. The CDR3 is CASSDGGGPYNEQFF. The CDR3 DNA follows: TGTGCCAGCAGTGACGGGGGGGGGCCCTACAATGAGCAGTTCTTC.

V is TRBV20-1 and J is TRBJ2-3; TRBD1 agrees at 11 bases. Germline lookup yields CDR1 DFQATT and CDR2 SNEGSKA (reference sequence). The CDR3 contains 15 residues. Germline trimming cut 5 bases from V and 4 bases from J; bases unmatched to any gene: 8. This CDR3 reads CSAAEDRGQSDTQYF. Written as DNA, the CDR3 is TGCAGTGCTGCTGAGGACAGGGGGCAATCAGATACGCAGTATTTT.

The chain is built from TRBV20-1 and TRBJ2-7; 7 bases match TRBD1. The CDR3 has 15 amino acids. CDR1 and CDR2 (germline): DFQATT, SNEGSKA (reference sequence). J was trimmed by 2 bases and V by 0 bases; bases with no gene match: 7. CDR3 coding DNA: TGCAGTGCTAGAGAATTGACAGGGAACCCCTACGAGCAGTACTTC. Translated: CSARELTGNPYEQYF.

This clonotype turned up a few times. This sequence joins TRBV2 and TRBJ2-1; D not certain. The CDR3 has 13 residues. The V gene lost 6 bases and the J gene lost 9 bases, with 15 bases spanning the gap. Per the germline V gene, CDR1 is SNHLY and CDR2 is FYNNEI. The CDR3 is CASSYVRLGEQFF. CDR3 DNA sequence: TGTGCCAGCAGCTACGTTAGGCTAGGTGAGCAGTTCTTC.

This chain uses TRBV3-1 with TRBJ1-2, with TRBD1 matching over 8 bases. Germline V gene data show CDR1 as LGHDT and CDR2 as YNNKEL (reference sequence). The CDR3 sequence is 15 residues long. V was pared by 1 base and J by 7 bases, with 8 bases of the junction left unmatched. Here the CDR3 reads CASSQAKGQVGGYTF. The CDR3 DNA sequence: TGTGCCAGCAGCCAAGCTAAGGGACAGGTCGGTGGCTACACCTTC. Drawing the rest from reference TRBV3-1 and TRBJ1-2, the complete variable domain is DTAVSQTPKYLVTQMGNDKSIKCEQNLGHDTMYWYKQDSKKFLKIMFSYNNKELIINETVPNRFSPKSPDKAHLNLHINSLELGDSAVYFCASSQAKGQVGGYTFGSGTRLTVV.

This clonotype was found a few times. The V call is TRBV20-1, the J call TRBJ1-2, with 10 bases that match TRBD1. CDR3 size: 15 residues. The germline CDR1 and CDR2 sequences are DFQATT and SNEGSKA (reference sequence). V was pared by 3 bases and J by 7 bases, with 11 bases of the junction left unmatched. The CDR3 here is CSASQTGTGARGYTF. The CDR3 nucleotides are TGCAGTGCTAGCCAAACCGGGACAGGGGCACGTGGCTACACCTTC.

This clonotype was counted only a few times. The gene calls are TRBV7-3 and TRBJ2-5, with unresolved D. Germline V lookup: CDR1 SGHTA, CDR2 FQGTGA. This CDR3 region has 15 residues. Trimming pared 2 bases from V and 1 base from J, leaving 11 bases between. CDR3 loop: CASSLWGTGQETQYF. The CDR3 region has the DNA TGTGCCAGCAGCTTATGGGGTACGGGCCAAGAGACCCAGTACTTC.

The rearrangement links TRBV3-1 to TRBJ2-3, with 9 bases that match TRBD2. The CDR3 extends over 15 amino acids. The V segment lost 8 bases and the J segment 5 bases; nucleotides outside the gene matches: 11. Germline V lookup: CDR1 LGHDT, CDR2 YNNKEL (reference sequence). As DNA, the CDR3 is TGTGCCAGCGGGGGGATTAGCGGGGGTGGAGATACGCAGTATTTT. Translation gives CASGGISGGGDTQYF.

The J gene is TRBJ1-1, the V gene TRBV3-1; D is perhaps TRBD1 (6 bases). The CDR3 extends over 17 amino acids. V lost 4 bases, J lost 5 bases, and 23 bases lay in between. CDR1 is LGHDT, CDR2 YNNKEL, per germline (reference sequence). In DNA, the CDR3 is TGTGCCAGCAGCCCTCGGGCCTCAAGGGGGATATGGACTGAAGCTTTCTTT. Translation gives CASSPRASRGIWTEAFF.

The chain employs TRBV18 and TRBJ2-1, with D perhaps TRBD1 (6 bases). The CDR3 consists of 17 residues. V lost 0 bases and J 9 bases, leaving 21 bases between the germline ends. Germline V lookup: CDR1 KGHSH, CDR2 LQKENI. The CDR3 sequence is CASSPPNFRGSTSEQFF. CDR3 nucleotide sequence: TGTGCCAGCTCACCACCGAATTTCAGGGGAAGTACTAGTGAGCAGTTCTTC.

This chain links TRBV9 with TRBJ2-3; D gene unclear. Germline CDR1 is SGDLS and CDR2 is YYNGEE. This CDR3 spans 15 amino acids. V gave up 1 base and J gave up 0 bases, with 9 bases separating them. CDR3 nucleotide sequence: TGTGCCAGCAGCGTATTACGGGCTAGCACAGATACGCAGTATTTT. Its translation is CASSVLRASTDTQYF.

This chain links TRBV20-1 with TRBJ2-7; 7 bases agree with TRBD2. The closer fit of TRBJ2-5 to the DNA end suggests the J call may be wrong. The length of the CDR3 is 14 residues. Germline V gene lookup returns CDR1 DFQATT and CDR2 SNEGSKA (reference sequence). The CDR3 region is CSATTPGGSETQYF. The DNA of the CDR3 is TGCAGTGCTACGACCCCCGGGGGGAGTGAGACCCAGTACTTC.